The clone carrying this TCR beta chain was detected only once. Its antigen is not known. The data derive from a study of response to subunit inactivated influenza vaccine. General observations from the study: Authors suggested that a seasonal influenza vaccination recruits few new T cells each time.

The V end was cut by 5 bases, the J end by 4 bases, with 21 bases between. Germline CDR1 and CDR2: SGHAT and FQNNGV. There are 16 residues in the CDR3. TCRdb redid the calling of the RT-PCR reads with MiXCR, one entry per CDR3 protein. The data show 800,000 to 1,000,000 distinct CDR3 sequences, around 20% seen once. The starting material was PBMCs from blood, obtained around 5 days after vaccination. The receptor was derived from a man aged 45-60 years who received an inactivated influenza vaccine. V gene TRBV11-2 combines with J gene TRBJ2-7; tentatively, D is TRBD1 or TRBD2 (5 bases each). CDR3 protein: CASSPDGSEGLYEQYF. The CDR3 bases are TGTGCCAGCAGCCCGGACGGATCCGAGGGGCTTTACGAGCAGTACTTC. Supplemented by reference TRBV11-2 and TRBJ2-7, the full variable domain reads EAGVAQSPRYKIIEKRQSVAFWCNPISGHATLYWYQQILGQGPKLLIQFQNNGVVDDSQLPKDRFSAERLKGVDSTLKIQPAKLEDSAVYLCASSPDGSEGLYEQYFGPGTRLTVT.